The clone carrying this T cell receptor beta chain has more than one count but fewer than ten. A much bigger clone sits one base away, suggesting this may be a read error. The data derive from a study of neurological immune-mediated disorders. Germline-derived CDR1 and CDR2 are SGHKS and YYEKEE (reference sequence). The CDR3 runs to 13 residues. TCRdb ran MiXCR on the 5' RACE reads and lists one entry per CDR3 protein. The sample yields about 71,000 distinct CDR3 sequences, 9.5% to 13% seen once. As for time point: longitudinal time-point 1 (baseline). V is TRBV5-5 and J is TRBJ2-7, with 9 bases aligning to TRBD1. The J call may be mistaken, given a closer DNA end match to TRBJ2-1. The TCR sequence derives from a man aged 25 to 40 in good health. The specimen was PBMCs. The CDR3 spells CASSWWTGDEQFF. The CDR3 DNA is TGTGCCAGCAGCTGGTGGACAGGGGACGAGCAGTTCTTC.